This T cell receptor (beta chain) is drawn from a study of lymphopenia after photon versus proton radiotherapy. Study results and caveats: Photon-treated patients lost naive T cells and TCR diversity; proton-treated stayed stable.

In regard to this clone: Antigen: not known.

This CDR3 contains 15 residues. Trimming took 1 base from V and 13 from J, leaving 23 bases between them. In germline, CDR1 is SGHDT, CDR2 YYEEEE. The method was immunoSEQ multiplex PCR; TCRdb's version includes in-frame clones alone and lacks a portion of them. The sample includes approximately 30,000 clones, over 80% of them seen just once. The chain links TRBV5-6 to TRBJ2-5; tentative D call: TRBD2 (6 bases). The sequence was obtained from a woman in her forties or fifties with pancreatic cancer. Sequenced material: peripheral blood, taken from a patient treated with photon-based radiotherapy. The CDR3 is CASSLSVADPRARYF. CDR3 DNA: TGTGCCAGCAGCTTGTCGGTAGCGGACCCCCGAGCCCGGTACTTC.